The following is a T cell receptor beta chain sequence with its context. The antigen is unknown. This sample is part of a study of T-cell reconstitution after alpha-beta-depleted transplantation in children. Broader study findings: From newly produced T cells came most of the T-cell counts and diversity one year after transplant. After transplant, at about two months, alpha-beta T cells were reportedly derived from several hundred expanded graft clones. It was surviving recipient T cells and thymic progenitors that gave some patients high TCRbeta diversity at day 60.

Trimming took off 5 bases at V and 4 bases at J, with 12 bases between the two ends. The CDR3 loop spans 13 amino acids. CDR1 SGHTA and CDR2 FQGNSA come from the germline V gene. TCRbeta library preparation incorporated unique molecular identifiers. TCRdb passed the PCR reads through MiXCR, listing each CDR3 protein once. This sample yields about a million distinct CDR3 sequences, of which under 30% are seen a single time; approximately 30% belongs to the top ten. The sequence was obtained from a boy under two years old who had a stem cell transplant for SCID, so the T cells may come from the graft donor. The sample was PBMCs, mostly from graft donor cells, taken 360 days after TCRalphabeta/CD19-depleted stem cell transplant. The V call is TRBV7-2, the J call TRBJ2-7; D gene ambiguous. CDR3 sequence (DNA): TGTGCCAGCAGCCCCCGTAACGGTTACGAGCAGTACTTC. Its protein is CASSPRNGYEQYF.